A single sample gave rise to the 14 T cell receptor beta chains below, sequenced in a study of Graves' ophthalmopathy and Graves' hyperthyroidism. From RNA, the CDR3 regions of TCR beta chains were amplified and sequenced. HTBI primers were used in a first-round RT-PCR, which preceded a second-round multiplex PCR. TCRdb analysed the multiplex PCR reads with MiXCR anew, one entry per CDR3 protein. The sample consists of a few hundred thousand distinct CDR3 sequences, about 18% of them appearing once. Sequencing was performed on peripheral blood. Source of these receptors: an adult woman with stable Graves' hyperthyroidism.

This clonotype appeared a few times. The chain combines TRBV12-3 or TRBV12-4 with TRBJ1-1; possibly TRBD1 for D (5 bases). Trimming shortened V by 7 bases and J by 1 base, and 10 bases separated the two germline ends. The CDR3 loop spans 13 amino acids. In nucleotides, the CDR3 is TGTGCCAGCAACCGCCAGGGGAACACTGAAGCTTTCTTT. This codes for CASNRQGNTEAFF.

This clonotype was counted ten times or more. The V call is TRBV4-3, the J call TRBJ1-6; possibly TRBD1 for D (5 bases). The germline CDR1 and CDR2 sequences are LGHNA and YSLEER. This CDR3 region has 14 residues. V lost 2 bases and J lost 10, with 12 bases in between. The CDR3, as DNA: TGCGCCAGCAGCCAACAGGGAGGGTTATCACCCCTCCACTTT. Translated, it gives CASSQQGGLSPLHF.

The sample holds many counts of this clonotype. The rearrangement uses TRBV28 and TRBJ2-7; D ambiguous. This CDR3 is 12 amino acids long. The V and J ends lost 5 bases and 7 bases respectively, with 12 bases between them. Germline CDR1 is MDHEN and CDR2 is SYDVKM. CDR3 coding DNA: TGTGCCAGCAGTCTTAACGGGCGGGAGCAGTACTTC. Amino acids: CASSLNGREQYF. The full variable domain, its missing parts supplied by reference TRBV28 and TRBJ2-7, is DVKVTQSSRYLVKRTGEKVFLECVQDMDHENMFWYRQDPGLGLRLIYFSYDVKMKEKGDIPEGYSVSREKKERFSLILESASTNQTSMYLCASSLNGREQYFGPGTRLTVT.

The CDR3 coding sequence is TGTGCCAGCAGATCTGACAGACATGGGGGCTACACCTTC. This codes for CASRSDRHGGYTF. The rearrangement uses TRBV25-1 and TRBJ1-2; TRBD1 might be the D (5 bases). CDR1 is MGHDK and CDR2 is SYGVNS in the germline V gene. CDR3 length: 13 residues. V was pared by 6 bases and J by 8 bases, with 16 bases between.

The table lists this clonotype with a count of one. The CDR3 bases are TGTGCCAGTAGAGGAGGGTTTTTAAATCAGCCCCAGCATTTT. It codes for CASRGGFLNQPQHF. V is TRBV19 and J is TRBJ1-5; D gene uncertain. From germline, CDR1 is LNHDA and CDR2 SQIVND (reference sequence). V was pared by 6 bases and J by 4 bases, with 13 bases between. The CDR3 is made up of 14 amino acids.

This clonotype came up many times. The CDR3 reads CASSQTENTEAFF. In DNA form, the CDR3 reads TGTGCCAGCTCACAAACCGAGAACACTGAAGCTTTCTTT. The chain joins TRBV18 to TRBJ1-1, with D hard to call. Germline V gives CDR1 KGHSH, CDR2 LQKENI. This CDR3 is 13 amino acids long. Trimming pared 4 bases from V and 1 base from J, leaving 7 bases between.

In its sample, this clonotype was seen many times. The CDR3 nucleotides are TGCGCCAGCAGCAACGATAATTCTCGGGGAGCTTTCTTT. It is translated as CASSNDNSRGAFF. The rearrangement uses TRBV5-1 and TRBJ1-1, with unresolved D. There are 13 residues in the CDR3. The ends were cut back, 4 bases at V and 10 bases at J, with 17 bases in the middle. Germline loops: CDR1 SGHRS, CDR2 YFSETQ.

This clonotype was counted at least ten times. J is TRBJ2-4 and V is TRBV6-2 or TRBV6-3; 9 bases agree with TRBD1. Germline-derived CDR1 and CDR2 are MNHEY and SVGEGT. The V gene end was trimmed by 5 bases and the J gene end by 0 bases; junction bases not matched to a gene: 11. CDR3 length equals 18 residues. CDR3 DNA sequence: TGTGCCAGCAGTCCCCGACCGGGACAGGGTACAGCCAAAAACATTCAGTACTTC. It translates to CASSPRPGQGTAKNIQYF.

There are many counts of this clonotype. CDR3 nucleotide sequence: TGCAGTGGCCACCCCCCGGGACTAGCGGGAGGGTGGGAGACCCAGTACTTC. This gives the protein CSGHPPGLAGGWETQYF. The rearrangement joins TRBV20-1 to TRBJ2-5; TRBD2 matches 16 bases. The germline V gene encodes CDR1 DFQATT and CDR2 SNEGSKA (reference sequence). Trimming took 7 bases from V and 5 from J; bases not matched to a gene: 13. The length of the CDR3 is 17 residues.

There are many counts of this clonotype. The chain recombines TRBV12-3 or TRBV12-4 with TRBJ1-5; possible D gene TRBD1, 6 bases. There are 11 residues in the CDR3. V lost 6 bases and J lost 9, with 9 bases in between. The CDR3 nucleotides are TGTGCCAGCAGAGGGGGAGGGCCCCAGCATTTT. Its protein is CASRGGGPQHF.

This clonotype was detected a few times. This chain links TRBV12-5 with TRBJ1-3; no clear D gene. Germline V gene data show CDR1 as LGHNT and CDR2 as FRNRAP. The CDR3 loop spans 14 amino acids. Trimming shortened V by 4 bases and J by 2 bases, and 9 bases separated the two germline ends. CDR3 sequence (DNA): TGTGCTAGTGGTTCTGGAAACGCTGGAAACACCATATATTTT. Translation: CASGSGNAGNTIYF.

This clonotype was observed many times. This chain connects TRBV20-1 to TRBJ1-2, with 7 bases fitting TRBD1. This CDR3 contains 13 residues. Germline V gene lookup returns CDR1 DFQATT and CDR2 SNEGSKA (reference sequence). The J segment lost 1 base and the V segment lost 3 bases, leaving 2 bases of the junction unmatched. In DNA form, the CDR3 reads TGCAGTGCTAGGCCAGGGGGTAACTATGGCTACACCTTC. It is translated as CSARPGGNYGYTF.

This clonotype was counted many times. The chain combines TRBV20-1 with TRBJ2-7; 14 positions match TRBD2. The trim removed 3 bases at V and 7 bases at J, leaving 8 bases unmatched. This CDR3 contains 15 residues. CDR1 is DFQATT and CDR2 is SNEGSKA in the germline V gene (reference sequence). In nucleotides, the CDR3 is TGCAGTGCTAGGGGGACTAGCGGGAGCCTCGGGGAGCAGTACTTC. As protein: CSARGTSGSLGEQYF.

A few counts support this clonotype. The rearrangement uses TRBV12-3 or TRBV12-4 and TRBJ1-1, with a tentative D call TRBD1 (5 bases). V was clipped by 6 bases and J by 14 bases, with 16 bases between them. This CDR3 is built from 11 residues. This CDR3 reads CASSYRDFAFF. The CDR3 DNA is TGTGCCAGCAGCTACCGGGACTTTGCATTCTTT.